This T cell receptor beta chain was found in a study of cytomegalovirus exposure and HLA in healthy donors. With 60 Vbeta and 13 Jbeta primers, the PCR was carried out. The assay was immunoSEQ multiplex PCR, and TCRdb's table has in-frame clones only and misses some. The top ten hold 5.5% to 7.5% of the sample, which has around 80,000 clones, 75% to 80% seen once. V was shortened by 3 bases and J by 0 bases, with 8 bases between the two germline ends. The CDR3 loop spans 14 amino acids. Germline assignment: CDR1 SGHTA and CDR2 FQGNSA. This clone was detected only a few times. The TCR sequence derives from a female donor in good health and CMV-seronegative. The V and J genes are TRBV7-2 and TRBJ1-1, with a weak D call TRBD1 (6 bases). Sequenced input: PBMCs. CDR3 nucleotides: TGTGCCAGCAGCTTCGGACAGATGAACACTGAAGCTTTCTTT. Its protein is CASSFGQMNTEAFF.